The rows below give T cell receptor beta chains drawn from one sample of a study of PD-1 and CTLA-4 blockade in melanoma. Sequenced by immunoSEQ multiplex PCR; TCRdb stores in-frame clones only, minus some. The table has about 31,000 clones, under 95% seen once. The sequences come from CD8+ T cells from peripheral blood, collected from a patient given anti-PD-1 treatment. The receptors originated from a human donor with melanoma. Both conserved end residues are part of each CDR3. D genes are given only for firm matches. Only some rows state a clone size, as once, few, many or a class for expanded clones.

j_gene,v_gene,d_gene,abundance,CDR3aa,CDR3nt
TRBJ2-7,TRBV6-5,NA,NA,CASSPRRVSYEQYF,TGTGCCAGCAGTCCCAGACGGGTCTCCTACGAGCAGTACTTC
TRBJ2-7,TRBV19,NA,NA,CASISFSGEQYF,TGTGCCAGTATCTCCTTCAGCGGCGAGCAGTACTTC
TRBJ2-7,TRBV6-5,NA,NA,CASSQWDEQYF,TGTGCCAGCAGCCAATGGGACGAGCAGTACTTC
TRBJ1-1,TRBV7-9,NA,NA,CASRQEGGYTEAFF,TGTGCCAGCAGACAAGAAGGGGGTTACACTGAAGCTTTCTTT
TRBJ2-5,TRBV5-8,TRBD1,NA,CASSPLGQGKETQYF,TGTGCCAGCAGTCCCCTAGGACAGGGGAAAGAGACCCAGTACTTC
TRBJ1-2,TRBV7-6,NA,NA,CASSLDYGYTF,TGTGCCAGCAGCTTGGACTATGGCTACACCTTC
TRBJ2-1,TRBV29-1,NA,NA,CSVDGTPAYNEQFF,TGCAGCGTTGACGGGACTCCCGCCTACAATGAGCAGTTCTTC
TRBJ1-1,TRBV7-8,NA,NA,CASSLEDRWGTEAFF,TGTGCCAGCAGCTTAGAGGACAGATGGGGCACTGAAGCTTTCTTT
TRBJ1-4,TRBV19,TRBD1,NA,CASSLYGYRDRATANEKLFF,TGTGCCAGTAGTTTATATGGGTACCGGGACAGGGCGACGGCTAATGAAAAACTGTTTTTT
TRBJ1-1,TRBV6-6,NA,NA,CASNQGLGTEAFF,TGTGCCAGCAACCAGGGGCTCGGCACTGAAGCTTTCTTT
TRBJ1-1,TRBV28,NA,NA,CASSPRGDWNTEAFF,TGTGCCAGCAGCCCGAGAGGGGATTGGAACACTGAAGCTTTCTTT
TRBJ2-1,TRBV19,NA,NA,CASSGTHSYNEQFF,TGTGCCAGTAGTGGGACGCACTCCTACAATGAGCAGTTCTTC
TRBJ1-1,TRBV19,TRBD1,NA,CASSTTGLSWTEAFF,TGTGCCAGTAGTACGACAGGGCTTTCGTGGACTGAAGCTTTCTTT
TRBJ2-2,TRBV28,TRBD2,NA,CASSGLAGPNTGELFF,TGTGCCAGCAGTGGACTAGCGGGTCCGAACACCGGGGAGCTGTTTTTT
TRBJ2-5,TRBV6-5,NA,NA,CASSPGRLSGETQYF,TGTGCCAGCAGCCCCGGCAGGTTGAGTGGGGAGACCCAGTACTTC
TRBJ2-3,TRBV28,TRBD1,few,CASSFPGTETSTDTQYF,TGTGCCAGCAGTTTTCCCGGGACAGAGACTAGCACAGATACGCAGTATTTT
TRBJ2-2,TRBV3-1/TRBV3-2,TRBD1,NA,CASSQTGGDTGELFF,TGTGCCAGCAGCCAGACAGGGGGAGACACCGGGGAGCTGTTTTTT
TRBJ1-1,TRBV5-4,NA,few,CASSADRLEAFF,TGTGCCAGCAGCGCCGACAGGCTCGAAGCTTTCTTT
TRBJ1-4,TRBV5-6,NA,NA,CASSLAAATNEKLFF,TGTGCCAGCAGCTTGGCAGCAGCAACTAATGAAAAACTGTTTTTT
TRBJ2-3,TRBV10-2,NA,NA,CASSVPLRTDTQYF,TGCGCCAGCAGTGTCCCGTTGAGAACAGATACGCAGTATTTT
TRBJ2-1,TRBV9,NA,NA,CASSVANNEQFF,TGTGCCAGCAGCGTAGCGAACAATGAGCAGTTCTTC
TRBJ2-7,TRBV18,NA,NA,CASSPSPADEQYF,TGTGCCAGCTCACCCTCGCCGGCGGACGAGCAGTACTTC
TRBJ1-4,TRBV30,NA,NA,CAWSHGNEKLFF,TGTGCCTGGAGTCACGGGAATGAAAAACTGTTTTTT
TRBJ1-1,TRBV5-4,TRBD1,NA,CASSPPGTGDMIEAFF,TGTGCCAGCAGCCCACCTGGGACAGGGGATATGATTGAAGCTTTCTTT
TRBJ1-2,TRBV6-2/TRBV6-3,NA,NA,CASSYSTTDGTYGYTF,TGTGCCAGCAGTTACTCGACGACAGACGGTACCTATGGCTACACCTTC
TRBJ2-7,TRBV10-3,NA,NA,CAISEPGYIEQYF,TGTGCCATCAGTGAGCCAGGGTACATTGAGCAGTACTTC
TRBJ2-6,TRBV7-9,NA,NA,CASSPAGTPASGANVLTF,TGTGCCAGCAGTCCCGCCGGGACTCCGGCATCAGGGGCCAACGTCCTGACTTTC
TRBJ1-6,TRBV5-6,NA,once,CASSSAALPYNSPLHF,TGTGCCAGCAGCTCCGCGGCATTACCCTATAATTCACCCCTCCACTTT
TRBJ2-7,TRBV19,TRBD1,NA,CASGDRGYEQYF,TGTGCCAGTGGGGACAGGGGCTACGAGCAGTACTTC
TRBJ2-1,TRBV3-1/TRBV3-2,NA,NA,CASSGRQYNEQFF,TGTGCCAGCAGCGGCCGACAGTACAATGAGCAGTTCTTC
TRBJ2-3,TRBV27,TRBD2,NA,CASSRGLAGGLTDTQYF,TGTGCCAGCAGTCGGGGACTAGCGGGGGGTCTCACAGATACGCAGTATTTT
TRBJ2-1,TRBV30,NA,once,CAWISGATYNEQFF,TGTGCCTGGATATCGGGGGCGACCTACAATGAGCAGTTCTTC
TRBJ1-5,TRBV4-2,NA,NA,CASSQLNQPQHF,TGTGCCAGCAGCCAACTCAATCAGCCCCAGCATTTT
TRBJ2-1,TRBV9,NA,NA,CASSVEPTEDSSYNEQFF,TGTGCCAGCAGCGTAGAGCCGACGGAAGATAGCTCCTACAATGAGCAGTTCTTC
TRBJ2-1,TRBV19,NA,NA,CASSFTGSYNEQFF,TGTGCCAGTAGTTTTACCGGGAGTTACAATGAGCAGTTCTTC
TRBJ1-5,TRBV19,NA,few,CASSNGAYSNQPQHF,TGTGCCAGTAGTAATGGGGCATATAGCAATCAGCCCCAGCATTTT
TRBJ2-3,TRBV6-5,TRBD2,NA,CASSYSTSGTQYF,TGTGCCAGCAGTTACAGCACTAGCGGTACGCAGTATTTT
TRBJ2-3,TRBV27,TRBD2,NA,CASSLWASGGGTDTQYF,TGTGCCAGCAGTTTATGGGCTAGCGGGGGGGGCACAGATACGCAGTATTTT
TRBJ1-3,TRBV30,NA,NA,CAWSLESGNTIYF,TGTGCCTGGAGTCTCGAGTCTGGAAACACCATATATTTT
TRBJ1-1,TRBV4-2,NA,NA,CASSQASQGYTEAFF,TGTGCCAGCAGCCAAGCAAGTCAGGGGTACACTGAAGCTTTCTTT
TRBJ2-2,TRBV11-2,NA,once,CAIPGATGELFF,TGTGCCATCCCCGGGGCAACCGGGGAGCTGTTTTTT
TRBJ1-2,TRBV24-1,NA,NA,CATSDPQGPGYTF,TGTGCCACCAGTGATCCCCAGGGCCCAGGCTACACCTTC
TRBJ1-1,TRBV2,NA,NA,CASKSGERDTEAFF,TGTGCCAGCAAGTCCGGGGAGAGGGACACTGAAGCTTTCTTT
TRBJ2-1,TRBV2,NA,NA,CASSAYRYNEQFF,TGTGCCAGCAGTGCCTACAGGTACAATGAGCAGTTCTTC
TRBJ2-6,TRBV5-1,NA,NA,CASSPVDGAGANVLTF,TGCGCCAGCAGCCCTGTGGATGGCGCTGGGGCCAACGTCCTGACTTTC
TRBJ2-1,TRBV5-1,NA,few,CASSLSGGYNEQFF,TGCGCCAGCAGCTTGAGTGGGGGTTACAATGAGCAGTTCTTC
TRBJ2-1,TRBV21-1,NA,NA,CASSKAATSSSYNEQFF,TGTGCCAGCAGCAAAGCGGCGACATCGAGCTCCTACAATGAGCAGTTCTTC
TRBJ2-3,TRBV9,TRBD2,NA,CASSDRTSGGLGTDTQYF,TGTGCCAGCAGCGATCGGACTAGCGGGGGCCTCGGCACAGATACGCAGTATTTT
TRBJ1-1,TRBV6-6,NA,NA,CASSYRDRETEAFF,TGTGCCAGCAGTTACCGGGACCGGGAGACTGAAGCTTTCTTT
TRBJ1-1,TRBV5-4,NA,once,CASSGLTGNTEAFF,TGTGCCAGCAGCGGATTGACAGGGAACACTGAAGCTTTCTTT